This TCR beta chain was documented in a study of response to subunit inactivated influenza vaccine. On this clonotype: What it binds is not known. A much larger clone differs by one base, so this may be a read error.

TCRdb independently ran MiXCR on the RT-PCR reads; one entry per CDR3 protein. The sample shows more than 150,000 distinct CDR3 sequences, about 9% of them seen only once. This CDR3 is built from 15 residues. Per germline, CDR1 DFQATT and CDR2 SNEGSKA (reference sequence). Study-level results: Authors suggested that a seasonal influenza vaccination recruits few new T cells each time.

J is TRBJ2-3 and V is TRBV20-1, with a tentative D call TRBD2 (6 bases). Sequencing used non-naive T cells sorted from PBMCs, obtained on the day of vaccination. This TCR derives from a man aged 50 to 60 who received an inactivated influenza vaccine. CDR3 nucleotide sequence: TGCAGTGCTAGAGGGGGGTATACTAGCACAGCTACGCAGTATTTT. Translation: CSARGGYTSTATQYF.